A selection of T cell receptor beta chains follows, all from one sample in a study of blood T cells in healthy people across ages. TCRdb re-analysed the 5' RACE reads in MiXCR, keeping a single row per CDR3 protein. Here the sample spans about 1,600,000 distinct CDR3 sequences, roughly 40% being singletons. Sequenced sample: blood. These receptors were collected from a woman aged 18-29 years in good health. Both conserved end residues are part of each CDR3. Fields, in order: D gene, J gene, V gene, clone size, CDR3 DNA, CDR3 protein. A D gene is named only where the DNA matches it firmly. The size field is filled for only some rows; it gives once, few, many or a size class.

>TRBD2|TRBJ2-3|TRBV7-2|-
TGTGCCAGCAGCCCAGGACTAGCCCCAAGCACAGATACGCAGTATTTT
CASSPGLAPSTDTQYF
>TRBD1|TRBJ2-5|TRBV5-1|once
TGCGCCAGCAGGGCAACAGGGGTCCCGGGGACCCAGTACTTC
CASRATGVPGTQYF
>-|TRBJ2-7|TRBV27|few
TGTGCCAGCGCTAATCAGGGCCCCTACGAGCAGTACTTC
CASANQGPYEQYF
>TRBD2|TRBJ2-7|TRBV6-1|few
TGTGCCAGCAGGGGTAGACTAGCGGGGGGTCAAATTTCCTACGAGCAGTACTTC
CASRGRLAGGQISYEQYF
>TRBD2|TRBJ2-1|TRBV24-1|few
TGTGCCACCAGTGATGGTTCTAGCGGGAAGGTTGAGCAGTTCTTC
CATSDGSSGKVEQFF
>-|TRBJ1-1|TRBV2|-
TGTGCCAGCAGTGTGAGGGCTTTAGGGAACACTGAAGCTTTCTTT
CASSVRALGNTEAFF
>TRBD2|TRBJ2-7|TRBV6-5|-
TGTGCCAGCAGTTACAGGACTAGCGGGAGCTCCTACGAGCAGTACTTC
CASSYRTSGSSYEQYF
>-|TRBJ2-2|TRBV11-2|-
TGTGCCAGCAGCTACGAACTAGTGACGAGCACCGGGGAGCTGTTTTTT
CASSYELVTSTGELFF
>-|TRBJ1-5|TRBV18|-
TGTGCCAGCTCCCCAACGCGGTTGACAGAGACTAGCAATCAGCCCCAGCATTTT
CASSPTRLTETSNQPQHF
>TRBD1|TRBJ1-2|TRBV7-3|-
TGTGCCAGCAGCGTCGCCGGACAGGGGTTCTATGGCTACACCTTC
CASSVAGQGFYGYTF
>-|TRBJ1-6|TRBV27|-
TGTGCCAGCAGTTTATCACAGGGAAGGTCCTATAATTCACCCCTCCACTTT
CASSLSQGRSYNSPLHF
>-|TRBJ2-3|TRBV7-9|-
TGTGCCAGCAGCTTCCCACCGGATCAGTATACGCAGTATTTT
CASSFPPDQYTQYF
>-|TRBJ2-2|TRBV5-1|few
TGCGCCAGCAGCTCTGGACCCGGGAACACCGGGGAGCTGTTTTTT
CASSSGPGNTGELFF
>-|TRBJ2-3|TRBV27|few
TGTGCTAGCAGCCGCGGGGCAGGGGTAGATACGCAGTATTTT
CASSRGAGVDTQYF
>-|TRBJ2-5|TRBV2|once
TGTGCCAGCAGAGTTCTAGGGGGGTATTTAGAGACCCAGTACTTC
CASRVLGGYLETQYF
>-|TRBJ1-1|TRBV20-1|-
TGCAGTGCTAGAGGATCCGTGAACACTGAAGCTTTCTTT
CSARGSVNTEAFF
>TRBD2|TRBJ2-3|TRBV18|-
TGTGCCAGCTCACCCCTGACTAGCGGAACAGATACGCAGTATTTT
CASSPLTSGTDTQYF
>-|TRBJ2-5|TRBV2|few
TGTGCCAGCAGTGGATCCGGATTGGCATTGGAGACCCAGTACTTC
CASSGSGLALETQYF
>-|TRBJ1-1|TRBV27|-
TGTGCCAGCACACTGCTCCACGGGGGGGTGGCTGAAGCTTTCTTT
CASTLLHGGVAEAFF
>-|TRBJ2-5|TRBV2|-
TGTGCCAGCAGCAAGGTCAATGAGCAGTACTTC
CASSKVNEQYF
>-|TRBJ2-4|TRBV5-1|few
TGCGCCAGCAGCCCGGCGGAAAACATTCAGTACTTC
CASSPAENIQYF
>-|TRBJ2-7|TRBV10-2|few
TGCGCCAGCAGTGAGATAGGGGGAACCTACGAGCAGTACTTC
CASSEIGGTYEQYF
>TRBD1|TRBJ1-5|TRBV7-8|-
TGTGCCAGCAGCTTAGTGGCGGAAGGGGGCCAGCCCCAGCATTTT
CASSLVAEGGQPQHF
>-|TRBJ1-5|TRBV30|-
TGTGCCTGGAGTGCCACGCCTAACAATCAGCCCCAGCATTTT
CAWSATPNNQPQHF
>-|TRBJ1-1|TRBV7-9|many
TGTGCCAGCAGTTTGTCGTCCGGGACACCTGAAGCTTTCTTT
CASSLSSGTPEAFF
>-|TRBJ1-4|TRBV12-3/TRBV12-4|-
TGTGCCAGCAGTTTAGAGGGCGCGGGGCATGAAAAACTGTTTTTT
CASSLEGAGHEKLFF
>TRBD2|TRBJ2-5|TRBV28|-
TGTGCCAGCAGTGTTAGACTAGCGGGGGGGATCTACAATGAACAGTACTTC
CASSVRLAGGIYNEQYF
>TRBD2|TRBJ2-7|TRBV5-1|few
TGCGCCAGCAGCGCCGGACTAGCGGGGGTTTCCTACAATGAGCAGTACTTC
CASSAGLAGVSYNEQYF
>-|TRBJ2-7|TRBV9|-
TGTGCCAGCAGCGTAGCTCCCGGAGGGGAGGTCAAAGAGGCCCAGTACTTC
CASSVAPGGEVKEAQYF
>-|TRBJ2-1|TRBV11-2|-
TGTGCCAGCAGCTTAGCCGGGCACCCAGTTTACAATGAGCAGTTCTTC
CASSLAGHPVYNEQFF
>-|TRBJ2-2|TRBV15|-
TGTGCCACCAGCAGAGATCTGACGAACACCGGGGAGCTGTTTTTT
CATSRDLTNTGELFF
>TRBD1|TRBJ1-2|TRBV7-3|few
TGTGCCAGCAGCCGGACAGGGGGCCTGCTTAACTATGGCTACACCTTC
CASSRTGGLLNYGYTF
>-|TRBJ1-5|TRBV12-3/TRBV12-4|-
TGTGCCAGCAGTTTATTGGGTCCGGAGGCGGGTCAGCCCCAGCATTTT
CASSLLGPEAGQPQHF
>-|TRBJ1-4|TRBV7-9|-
TGTGCCAGCAGCTTAGATCCCAGAGAAAAACTGTTTTTT
CASSLDPREKLFF
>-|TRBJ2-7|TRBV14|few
TGTGCCCGAACAATATGGCATATAACCTACGAGCAGTACTTC
CARTIWHITYEQYF
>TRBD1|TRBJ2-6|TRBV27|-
TGTGCCAGCAGCCCACCGGGACAGGGAGTTGGTGGGGCCAACGTCCTGACTTTC
CASSPPGQGVGGANVLTF
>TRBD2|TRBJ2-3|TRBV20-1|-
TGCAGTGCTAGAGATTGGACTAGCGGGGGAACCACAGATACGCAGTATTTT
CSARDWTSGGTTDTQYF
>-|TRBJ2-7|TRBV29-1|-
TGCGTTGAGGACGGGTCCTACGAGCAGTACTTC
CVEDGSYEQYF
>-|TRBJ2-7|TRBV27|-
TGTGCCAGCAGGTTAACTACCTCCTACGAGCAGTACTTC
CASRLTTSYEQYF
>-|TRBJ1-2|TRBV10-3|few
TGTGCCATCAGCGGAGTCAGGAAAAACTATGGCTACACCTTC
CAISGVRKNYGYTF
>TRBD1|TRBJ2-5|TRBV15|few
TGTGCCACCAGCAGAAACAGGGGAGAGACCCAGTACTTC
CATSRNRGETQYF
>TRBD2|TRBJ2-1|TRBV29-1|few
TGCAGCGTTGTGGCCGGGACTAGCGGGATCGGCAATGAGCAGTTCTTC
CSVVAGTSGIGNEQFF
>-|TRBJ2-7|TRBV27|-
TGTGCCAGCAGTTTTACAGGGTCGGGATACAATGAGCAGTACTTC
CASSFTGSGYNEQYF
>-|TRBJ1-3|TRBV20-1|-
TGCAGTGCAAACAGGGACGGTGGAAACACCATATATTTT
CSANRDGGNTIYF
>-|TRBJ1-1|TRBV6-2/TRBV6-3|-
TGTGCCAGCAGTTACGTCAAATTCGGGACTGAAGCTTTCTTT
CASSYVKFGTEAFF
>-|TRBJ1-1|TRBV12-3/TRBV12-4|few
TGTGCCAGCAGATTGGCGACCGGTGAAGCTTTCTTT
CASRLATGEAFF
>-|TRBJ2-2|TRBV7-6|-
TGTGCCAGCAGCCCCCCAGGGATAAACACCGGGGAGCTGTTTTTT
CASSPPGINTGELFF
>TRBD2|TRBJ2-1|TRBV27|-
TGTGCCAGCAGTAGCGGGGTCGCCTACAATGAGCAGTTCTTC
CASSSGVAYNEQFF
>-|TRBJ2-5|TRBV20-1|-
TGCAGTGCTCTGGCGCCTAAACAAGAGACCCAGTACTTC
CSALAPKQETQYF
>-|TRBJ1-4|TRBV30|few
TGTGCCTGGAGCCTCGAGGGTGAAAAACTGTTTTTT
CAWSLEGEKLFF
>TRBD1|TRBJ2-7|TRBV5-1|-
TGCGCCAGCAGCTTGGCCCCGACAGGACAGGGCGAGCAGTACTTC
CASSLAPTGQGEQYF